The 27 T cell receptor beta chains below were found in one sample sequenced in a study of blood T cell repertoires in COVID-19. TCRdb's copy holds only in-frame clones and misses some; the assay was immunoSEQ multiplex PCR. Among hundreds of thousands of clones listed, just under 85% were seen once. Sequenced input: peripheral blood. The receptors shown here come from a woman older than 75 with acute or convalescent COVID-19.

The chain joins TRBV7-8 to TRBJ2-1; D call uncertain. The germline V gene has CDR1 SGHVS and CDR2 FQNEAQ. Trimming took 2 bases from V and 4 from J, leaving 9 bases between them. The CDR3 contains 14 residues. The CDR3 sequence is CASSLNTYYNEQFF. The CDR3 nucleotides read TGTGCCAGCAGCTTAAATACTTATTACAATGAGCAGTTCTTC.

V and J are TRBV5-1 and TRBJ1-1, with 8 bases lining up with TRBD1. Unmatched junction bases numbered 2, after V lost 0 bases and J lost 4 bases. CDR1 SGHRS and CDR2 YFSETQ come from the germline V gene. This CDR3 has 14 residues. CDR3 residues: CASSLGQGITEAFF. Written as DNA, the CDR3 is TGCGCCAGCAGCTTGGGACAGGGGATCACTGAAGCTTTCTTT.

J is TRBJ1-5 and V is TRBV28; D might be TRBD1 (5 bases). Germline V lookup: CDR1 MDHEN, CDR2 SYDVKM. V shed 3 bases and J shed 10 bases, with 16 bases lying between them. This CDR3 comprises 14 residues. The CDR3 DNA is TGTGCCAGCAGTTTGACGAGGAGGGGCAACCCCCAGCATTTT. Amino acid sequence: CASSLTRRGNPQHF.

This clone showed up just once. The genes are TRBV29-1 and TRBJ2-5; 8 bases agree with TRBD1. CDR1 SQVTM and CDR2 ANQGSEA come from the germline V gene. V trimming: 3 bases; J trimming: 5 bases; junction bases outside the gene matches: 8. CDR3 length: 14 residues. The CDR3 DNA is TGCAGCGTTGAGGGTCCACAGGGGGGCGAGACCCAGTACTTC. Translating gives CSVEGPQGGETQYF.

The chain has TRBV5-1 and TRBJ1-2; no reliable D call. This CDR3 has 13 residues. Germline V gene data show CDR1 as SGHRS and CDR2 as YFSETQ. Between the trimmed V and J ends, which lost 9 bases and 0 bases, there was a span of 12 bases. CDR3 residues: CATAGLSNYGYTF. The CDR3 DNA reads TGCGCCACTGCAGGACTCTCTAACTATGGCTACACCTTC.

The chain couples TRBV7-9 to TRBJ2-3, with 10 bases lining up with TRBD2. Germline V gene sequence: CDR1 SEHNR, CDR2 FQNEAQ (reference sequence). This CDR3 comprises 15 residues. V shed 2 bases, J shed 5 bases, and the junction held 4 bases outside the gene matches. In DNA form, the CDR3 reads TGTGCCAGCAGCTTACTAGCGGGAGCGGGAGATACGCAGTATTTT. Its translation is CASSLLAGAGDTQYF.

This CDR3 is CASSLATGDQETQYF. CDR3 DNA sequence: TGCGCCAGCAGCTTGGCCACAGGGGACCAAGAGACCCAGTACTTC. The chain is built from TRBV5-1 and TRBJ2-5; 7 nucleotides match TRBD1. V lost 0 bases to trimming and J lost 0 bases; unmatched junction nucleotides: 2. The CDR3 loop spans 15 amino acids. Germline V gives CDR1 SGHRS, CDR2 YFSETQ.

Only one count was recorded for this clone. V and J are TRBV4-3 and TRBJ2-7, with TRBD1 matching 7 bases. This CDR3 has 16 residues. CDR1 is LGHNA and CDR2 is YSLEER in the germline V gene. Unmatched junction bases numbered 12, after V lost 4 bases and J lost 3 bases. Here the CDR3 DNA reads TGCGCCAGCAGCCCCCTAGGGACAGACTCCTACTACGAGCAGTACTTC. Its translation: CASSPLGTDSYYEQYF.

V gene TRBV7-8 combines with J gene TRBJ2-4; TRBD2 matches 9 bases. There are 14 residues in the CDR3. With V trimmed by 5 bases and J by 7 bases, 6 bases remained unmatched. The germline CDR1 and CDR2 sequences are SGHVS and FQNEAQ. CDR3 bases: TGTGCCAGCAGCGTTACCGGGACTAGCAACATTCAGTACTTC. Its translation is CASSVTGTSNIQYF.

This clone was seen many times. The CDR3 region has the DNA TGTGCCAGCAGCCGACTAGCGGGAACCTACGAGCAGTACTTC. Translating gives CASSRLAGTYEQYF. The rearrangement uses TRBV6-5 and TRBJ2-7, with TRBD2 matching over 11 bases. The V segment lost 6 bases and the J segment 2 bases; nucleotides outside the gene matches: 3. The CDR3 is 14 amino acids. Germline V gene data show CDR1 as MNHEY and CDR2 as SVGAGI.

The sample holds one count of this clone. This chain joins TRBV7-2 and TRBJ2-7; TRBD2 matches at 10 bases. With V trimmed by 1 base and J by 3 bases, 12 bases remained unmatched. The CDR3 loop spans 18 amino acids. Looked up from germline, CDR1 is SGHTA and CDR2 is FQGNSA. The CDR3: CASSLGSSGRAGSYEQYF. The CDR3 region has the DNA TGTGCCAGCAGCTTAGGTTCGAGCGGGAGGGCCGGTAGCTACGAGCAGTACTTC.

V and J are TRBV2 and TRBJ1-1, with no clear D. The CDR3 has 14 residues. Germline V lookup: CDR1 SNHLY, CDR2 FYNNEI. V shed 7 bases and J shed 3 bases, with 15 bases lying between them. The DNA of the CDR3 is TGTGCCAGCAACGAGGGATTTGGGGACACTGAAGCTTTCTTT. This codes for CASNEGFGDTEAFF.

The chain links TRBV18 to TRBJ1-3; possibly TRBD1 for D (6 bases). The CDR3 has 16 residues. Trimming took 4 bases from V and 0 from J, leaving 13 bases between them. Germline V gives CDR1 KGHSH, CDR2 LQKENI. The chain's CDR3 is CASSQTGFTSGNTIYF. The CDR3 DNA follows: TGTGCCAGCTCACAAACAGGGTTCACCTCTGGAAACACCATATATTTT. The whole variable domain, remainder taken from reference TRBV18 and TRBJ1-3, is NAGVMQNPRHLVRRRGQEARLRCSPMKGHSHVYWYRQLPEEGLKFMVYLQKENIIDESGMPKERFSAEFPKEGPSILRIQQVVRGDSAAYFCASSQTGFTSGNTIYFGEGSWLTVV.

The J gene is TRBJ2-3, the V gene TRBV9; 9 bases align to TRBD2. The CDR3 spans 16 residues. Germline V gene lookup returns CDR1 SGDLS and CDR2 YYNGEE. V dropped 3 bases and J dropped 0; count of bases not matched to a gene: 5. CDR3 sequence reads: CASSARGGRSTDTQYF. CDR3 nucleotide sequence: TGTGCCAGCAGCGCGCGGGGGGGCCGAAGCACAGATACGCAGTATTTT.

The V call is TRBV19, the J call TRBJ1-4, with D possibly matching TRBD1 (5 bases). The CDR3 spans 14 residues. From germline, CDR1 is LNHDA and CDR2 SQIVND (reference sequence). V was clipped by 7 bases and J by 6 bases, with 15 bases between them. The CDR3 region is CASTSGAGYEKLFF. For the CDR3, the DNA is TGTGCCAGTACGAGCGGGGCCGGGTATGAAAAACTGTTTTTT. Full variable domain (remainder filled in from reference TRBV19 and TRBJ1-4): DGGITQSPKYLFRKEGQNVTLSCEQNLNHDAMYWYRQDPGQGLRLIYYSQIVNDFQKGDIAEGYSVSREKKESFPLTVTSAQKNPTAFYLCASTSGAGYEKLFFGSGTQLSVL.

J is TRBJ1-1 and V is TRBV6-6; 8 positions match TRBD1. Germline V gives CDR1 MNHNY, CDR2 SVGAGI (reference sequence). CDR3 size: 15 residues. Unmatched junction bases numbered 9, after V lost 1 base and J lost 8 bases. The DNA of the CDR3 is TGTGCCAGCAGTTACTTGACAGGGGATAAAGCAGAAGCTTTCTTT. Translation: CASSYLTGDKAEAFF.

The V gene is TRBV15, the J gene TRBJ1-3; a weak D match, TRBD1 (5 bases). CDR3 length: 16 residues. V was cut by 1 base and J by 1 base, with 11 bases left in between. The germline V gene encodes CDR1 LNHNV and CDR2 YYDKDF (reference sequence). The CDR3 DNA follows: TGTGCCACCAGCAGAGGGCGGGGGATTTCTGGAAACACCATATATTTT. Translating it yields CATSRGRGISGNTIYF. Full variable domain (rest looked up from reference TRBV15 and TRBJ1-3): DAMVIQNPRYQVTQFGKPVTLSCSQTLNHNVMYWYQQKSSQAPKLLFHYYDKDFNNEADTPDNFQSRRPNTSFCFLDIRSPGLGDTAMYLCATSRGRGISGNTIYFGEGSWLTVV.

The chain couples TRBV28 to TRBJ2-1; 9 bases map to TRBD2. CDR3 length: 16 residues. Germline values: CDR1 MDHEN, CDR2 SYDVKM. Trimming cost V 7 bases and J 6 bases; bases outside gene matches: 13. The CDR3 spells CASNIPLGGRANEQFF. DNA of the CDR3: TGTGCCAGCAATATCCCGCTGGGCGGGAGGGCCAATGAGCAGTTCTTC.

The chain is built from TRBV7-2 and TRBJ2-7; the D gene is possibly TRBD2 (7 bases). The germline V gene has CDR1 SGHTA and CDR2 FQGNSA. The CDR3 totals 15 residues. The V gene lost 1 base and the J gene lost 0 bases, with 10 bases spanning the gap. The CDR3 coding sequence is TGTGCCAGCAGCTTAGAGGGGGGGAGCTCCTACGAGCAGTACTTC. Translated: CASSLEGGSSYEQYF.

This clone showed up just once. This chain connects TRBV4-3 to TRBJ1-2, with TRBD1 matching over 12 bases. Looked up from germline, CDR1 is LGHNA and CDR2 is YSLEER. V was clipped by 1 base and J by 4 bases; unmatched bases: 7. The CDR3 contains 17 residues. The CDR3: CASSQVGQGARGYGYTF. The CDR3 nucleotides are TGCGCCAGCAGCCAAGTGGGACAGGGGGCGCGGGGCTATGGCTACACCTTC.

CDR3 loop: CASSDEEPQHF. The CDR3, as DNA: TGTGCCAGCAGTGACGAGGAGCCCCAGCATTTT. The chain recombines TRBV6-4 with TRBJ1-5; D is unresolved. CDR1 and CDR2 (germline): MRHNA, SNTAGT. The length of the CDR3 is 11 residues. Between the trimmed V and J ends, which lost 2 bases and 8 bases, there was a span of 4 bases.

The rearrangement uses TRBV19 and TRBJ2-7; 9 nucleotides line up with TRBD2. The germline gives CDR1 LNHDA, CDR2 SQIVND (reference sequence). After removal of 5 bases from V and 7 bases from J, the junction contained 12 bases not matched to a gene. CDR3 size: 15 residues. The CDR3 sequence is CASSPLWTSEEEQYF. CDR3 sequence (DNA): TGTGCCAGTAGTCCCCTTTGGACTAGCGAGGAAGAGCAGTACTTC.

The J gene is TRBJ1-6, the V gene TRBV7-2; TRBD1 aligns across 8 bases. Germline V gene sequence: CDR1 SGHTA, CDR2 FQGNSA. Trimming cost V 2 bases and J 8 bases; bases outside gene matches: 8. The CDR3 runs to 16 residues. The CDR3 DNA is TGTGCCAGCAGCTTAAGCCCTACAGGGGGGCATTCACCCCTCCACTTT. It yields the protein CASSLSPTGGHSPLHF.

The chain recombines TRBV12-3 or TRBV12-4 with TRBJ1-5; unclear D gene. V was trimmed by 2 bases and J by 6 bases, leaving 5 bases between them. This CDR3 is 12 amino acids long. CDR3 sequence (DNA): TGTGCCAGCAGTTTAAACGGTCAGCCCCAGCATTTT. Translation gives CASSLNGQPQHF.

This chain uses TRBV10-3 with TRBJ1-1; D unclear. The length of the CDR3 is 15 residues. CDR1 ENHRY and CDR2 SYGVKD come from the germline V gene. Trimming removed 0 bases from V and 1 base from J, with 9 bases in between. The CDR3 loop is CAISESAWANTEAFF. The CDR3 nucleotides are TGTGCCATCAGTGAGTCGGCTTGGGCGAACACTGAAGCTTTCTTT.

This chain links TRBV7-2 with TRBJ2-1; 8 nucleotides agree with TRBD2. Per the germline V gene, CDR1 is SGHTA and CDR2 is FQGNSA. The ends lost 5 bases at V and 3 bases at J; junction bases unmatched: 9. The CDR3 sequence is 16 residues long. The CDR3: CASSPGLAGFYNEQFF. CDR3 nucleotides: TGTGCCAGCAGCCCCGGGCTAGCGGGCTTCTACAATGAGCAGTTCTTC. The full variable domain, its missing parts supplied by reference TRBV7-2 and TRBJ2-1, is GAGVSQSPSNKVTEKGKDVELRCDPISGHTALYWYRQSLGQGLEFLIYFQGNSAPDKSGLPSDRFSAERTGGSVSTLTIQRTQQEDSAVYLCASSPGLAGFYNEQFFGPGTRLTVL.

The chain joins TRBV4-3 to TRBJ2-1; no definite D call. CDR1 is LGHNA, CDR2 YSLEER, per germline. The CDR3 covers 14 residues. Trimming pared 0 bases from V and 8 bases from J, leaving 11 bases between. CDR3 DNA: TGCGCCAGCAGCCAAGATCTCTTGTTCTATGAGCAGTTCTTC. It encodes CASSQDLLFYEQFF.